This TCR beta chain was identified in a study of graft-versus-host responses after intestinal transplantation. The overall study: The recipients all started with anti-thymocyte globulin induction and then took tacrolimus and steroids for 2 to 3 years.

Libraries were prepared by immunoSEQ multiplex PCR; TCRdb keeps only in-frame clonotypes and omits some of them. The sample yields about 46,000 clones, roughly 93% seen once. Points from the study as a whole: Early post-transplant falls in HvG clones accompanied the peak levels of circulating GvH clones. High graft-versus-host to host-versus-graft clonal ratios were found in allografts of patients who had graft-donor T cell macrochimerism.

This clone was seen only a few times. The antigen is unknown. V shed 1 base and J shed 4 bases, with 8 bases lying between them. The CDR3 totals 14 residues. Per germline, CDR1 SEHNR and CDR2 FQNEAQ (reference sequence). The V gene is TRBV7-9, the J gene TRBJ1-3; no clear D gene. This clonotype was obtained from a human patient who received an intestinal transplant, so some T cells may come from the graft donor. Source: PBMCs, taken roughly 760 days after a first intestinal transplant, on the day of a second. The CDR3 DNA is TGTGCCAGCAGCTTAGGGTCCGCCGGAAACACCATATATTTT. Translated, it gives CASSLGSAGNTIYF.